Listed below are T cell receptor beta chains from one sample, sequenced in a study of blood T cell repertoires in COVID-19. Only in-frame clones appear in the TCRdb table, and some are missing; sequencing was by immunoSEQ multiplex PCR. The sample shows about 220,000 clones, roughly nine tenths of them seen only once. The material sequenced was PBMCs or T cells enriched from blood (not recorded which). Receptor source: a woman younger than 35 in a cohort exposed to, infected with or recovered from COVID-19 (not recorded which). The CDR3 runs from the conserved cysteine through the conserved F or W. Fields, in order: CDR3 protein, clone size, V gene. Rows may omit the clone size; those that give it use once, few, many or a size class.

CDR3aa: CASSFKDTLNEQFF; abundance: .; v_gene: TRBV27
CDR3aa: CASSFGTGGYEQYF; abundance: once; v_gene: TRBV7-2
CDR3aa: CASSGDRINGEQYF; abundance: .; v_gene: TRBV4-1
CDR3aa: CAEDLGGEKLFF; abundance: .; v_gene: TRBV30
CDR3aa: CASRQLQGYEYGYTF; abundance: .; v_gene: TRBV5-8
CDR3aa: CASSLYQNMEQYF; abundance: .; v_gene: TRBV5-5
CDR3aa: CASSFSGIQETQYF; abundance: .; v_gene: TRBV5-1
CDR3aa: CASSPQGYYYEQYF; abundance: medium-sized; v_gene: TRBV7-9
CDR3aa: CASSFGNGTGRAGELFF; abundance: few; v_gene: TRBV5-1
CDR3aa: CASSIGQGISYEQYF; abundance: .; v_gene: TRBV18
CDR3aa: CASSSSSSGNTIYF; abundance: .; v_gene: TRBV7-9
CDR3aa: CAIGSQTGTGNTIYF; abundance: .; v_gene: TRBV10-3
CDR3aa: CASSTPGLAGQETQYF; abundance: .; v_gene: TRBV28
CDR3aa: CASSFGTDDSPLHF; abundance: .; v_gene: TRBV28
CDR3aa: CASSLGGDGAYEQYF; abundance: .; v_gene: TRBV3-1/TRBV3-2
CDR3aa: CASSRGQVADTQYF; abundance: .; v_gene: TRBV10-1
CDR3aa: CASSPGTGFRSPLHF; abundance: .; v_gene: TRBV5-4
CDR3aa: CASSLAQNTEAFF; abundance: .; v_gene: TRBV11-2
CDR3aa: CSVVGTESYEQYF; abundance: once; v_gene: TRBV29-1
CDR3aa: CASSLDGGYGQPQHF; abundance: .; v_gene: TRBV11-2
CDR3aa: CASSLWSGNNYEQYF; abundance: .; v_gene: TRBV11-3
CDR3aa: CACQIGRLGAFF; abundance: .; v_gene: TRBV30
CDR3aa: CASSPLEGGTEAFF; abundance: .; v_gene: TRBV18
CDR3aa: CASSLGGRVGLFF; abundance: .; v_gene: TRBV28
CDR3aa: CASSPYQRDEQFF; abundance: once; v_gene: TRBV6-5
CDR3aa: CASSQWDRGLREQYF; abundance: .; v_gene: TRBV3-1/TRBV3-2
CDR3aa: CAWKGGGRTDTQYF; abundance: .; v_gene: TRBV30
CDR3aa: CASSEGWGRQGYTF; abundance: .; v_gene: TRBV9
CDR3aa: CASSLRANYNSPLHF; abundance: once; v_gene: TRBV7-3
CDR3aa: CASSISGTGVQPQHF; abundance: .; v_gene: TRBV19
CDR3aa: CASSPDRMSYEQYF; abundance: once; v_gene: TRBV6-5
CDR3aa: CASSRGQAASTDTQYF; abundance: .; v_gene: TRBV7-8
CDR3aa: CASSFSSHRGNQPQHF; abundance: .; v_gene: TRBV7-9
CDR3aa: CASSEIAGDTQYF; abundance: .; v_gene: TRBV6-1
CDR3aa: CASSQGLAGGRDTQYF; abundance: .; v_gene: TRBV3-1/TRBV3-2
CDR3aa: CASSFSGREAFF; abundance: .; v_gene: TRBV7-2
CDR3aa: CASSSTANYGYTF; abundance: .; v_gene: TRBV5-1
CDR3aa: CASGLGRHYNEQFF; abundance: .; v_gene: TRBV7-2